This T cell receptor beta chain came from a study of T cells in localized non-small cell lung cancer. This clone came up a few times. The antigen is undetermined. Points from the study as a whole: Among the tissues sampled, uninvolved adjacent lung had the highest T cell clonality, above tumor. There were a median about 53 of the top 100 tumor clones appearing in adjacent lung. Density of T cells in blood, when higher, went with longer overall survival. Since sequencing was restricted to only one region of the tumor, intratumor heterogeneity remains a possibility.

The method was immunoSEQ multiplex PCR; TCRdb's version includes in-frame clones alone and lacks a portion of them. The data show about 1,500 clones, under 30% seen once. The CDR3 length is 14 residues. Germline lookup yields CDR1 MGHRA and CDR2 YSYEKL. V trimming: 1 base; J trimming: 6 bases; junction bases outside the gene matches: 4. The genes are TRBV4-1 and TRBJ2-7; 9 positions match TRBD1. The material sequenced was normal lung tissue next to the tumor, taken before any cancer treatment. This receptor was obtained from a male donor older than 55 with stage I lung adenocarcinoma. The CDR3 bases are TGCGCCAGCAGCCAAGTGGGGACAGGGCTCGAGCAGTACTTC. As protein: CASSQVGTGLEQYF.